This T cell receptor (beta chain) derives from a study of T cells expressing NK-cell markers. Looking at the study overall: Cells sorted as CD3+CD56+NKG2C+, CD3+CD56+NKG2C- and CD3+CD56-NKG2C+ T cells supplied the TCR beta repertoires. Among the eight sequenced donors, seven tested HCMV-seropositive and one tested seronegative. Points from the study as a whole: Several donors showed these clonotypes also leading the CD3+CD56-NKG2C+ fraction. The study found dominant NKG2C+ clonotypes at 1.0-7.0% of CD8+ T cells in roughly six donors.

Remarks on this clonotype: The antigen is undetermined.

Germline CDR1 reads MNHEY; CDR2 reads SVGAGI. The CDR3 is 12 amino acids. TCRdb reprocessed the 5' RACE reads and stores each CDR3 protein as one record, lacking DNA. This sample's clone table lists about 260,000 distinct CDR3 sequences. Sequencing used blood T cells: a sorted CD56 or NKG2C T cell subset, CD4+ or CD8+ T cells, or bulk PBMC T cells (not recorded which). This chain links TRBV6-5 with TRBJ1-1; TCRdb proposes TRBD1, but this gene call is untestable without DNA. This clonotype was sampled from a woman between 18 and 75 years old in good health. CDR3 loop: CASIGRNTEAFF.